This TCR beta chain was captured in a study of siplizumab effects on memory and regulatory T cells. Study findings and constraints: The suppressive capacity of proliferating Tregs from siplizumab cultures remained unconfirmed.

Notes on this clone: Its specificity is not known.

The table came from immunoSEQ multiplex PCR; TCRdb's copy has only in-frame clones and leaves some out. The sample carries about 91,000 clones, approximately 93% recorded once. The source is a human donor in good health. Sequencing was carried out using CD8+ T cells sorted from blood.

In nucleotides, the CDR3 is TGCGCCAGCAGCCCTTTAGCGGGGGGCTTGGCTACGCAGTATTTT. Protein: CASSPLAGGLATQYF. The chain is built from TRBV4-1 and TRBJ2-3; TRBD2 aligns across 10 bases. Germline V gene sequence: CDR1 MGHRA, CDR2 YSYEKL. This CDR3 has 15 residues. V lost 4 bases, J lost 8 bases, and 9 bases stayed unmatched.